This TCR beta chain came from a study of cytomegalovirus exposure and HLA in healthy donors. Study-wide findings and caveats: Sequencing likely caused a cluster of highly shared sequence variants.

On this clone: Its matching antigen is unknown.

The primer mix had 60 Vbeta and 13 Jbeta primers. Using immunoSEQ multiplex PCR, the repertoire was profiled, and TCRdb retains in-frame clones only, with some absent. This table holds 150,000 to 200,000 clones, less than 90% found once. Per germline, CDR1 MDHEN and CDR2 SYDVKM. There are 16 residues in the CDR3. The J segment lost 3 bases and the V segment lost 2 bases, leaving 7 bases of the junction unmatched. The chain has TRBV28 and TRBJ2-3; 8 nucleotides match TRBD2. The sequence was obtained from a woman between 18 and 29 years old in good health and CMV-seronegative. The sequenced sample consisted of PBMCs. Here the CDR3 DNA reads TGTGCCAGCAGTTTAGGGAGCGGGAGTAGGACAGATACGCAGTATTTT. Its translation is CASSLGSGSRTDTQYF.